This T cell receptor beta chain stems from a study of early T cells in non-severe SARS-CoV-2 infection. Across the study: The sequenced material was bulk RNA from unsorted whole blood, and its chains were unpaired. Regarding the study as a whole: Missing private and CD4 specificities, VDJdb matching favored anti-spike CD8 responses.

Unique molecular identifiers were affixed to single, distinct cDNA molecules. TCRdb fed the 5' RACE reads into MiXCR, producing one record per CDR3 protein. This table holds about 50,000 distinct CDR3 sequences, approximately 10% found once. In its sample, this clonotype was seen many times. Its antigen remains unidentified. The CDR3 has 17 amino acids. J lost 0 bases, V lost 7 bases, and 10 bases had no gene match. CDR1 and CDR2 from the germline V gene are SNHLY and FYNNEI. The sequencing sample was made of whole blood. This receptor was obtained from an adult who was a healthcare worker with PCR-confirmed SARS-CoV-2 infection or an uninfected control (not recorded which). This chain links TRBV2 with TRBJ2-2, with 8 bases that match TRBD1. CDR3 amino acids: CASTLLNRGANTGELFF. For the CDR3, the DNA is TGTGCCAGCACCTTATTAAACAGGGGGGCGAACACCGGGGAGCTGTTTTTT.